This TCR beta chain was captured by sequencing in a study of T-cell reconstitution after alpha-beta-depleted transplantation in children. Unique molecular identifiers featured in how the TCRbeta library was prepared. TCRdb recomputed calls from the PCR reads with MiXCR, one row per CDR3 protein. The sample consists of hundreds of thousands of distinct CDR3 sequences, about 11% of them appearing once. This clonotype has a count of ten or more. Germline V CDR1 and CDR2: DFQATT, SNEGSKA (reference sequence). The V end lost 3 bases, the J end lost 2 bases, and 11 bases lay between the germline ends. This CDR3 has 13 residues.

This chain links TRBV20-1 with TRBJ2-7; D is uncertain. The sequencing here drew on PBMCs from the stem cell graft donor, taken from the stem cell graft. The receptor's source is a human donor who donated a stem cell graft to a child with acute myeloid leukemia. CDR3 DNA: TGCAGTGCTAGTTGGGGAAGTCCCTACGAGCAGTACTTC. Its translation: CSASWGSPYEQYF.